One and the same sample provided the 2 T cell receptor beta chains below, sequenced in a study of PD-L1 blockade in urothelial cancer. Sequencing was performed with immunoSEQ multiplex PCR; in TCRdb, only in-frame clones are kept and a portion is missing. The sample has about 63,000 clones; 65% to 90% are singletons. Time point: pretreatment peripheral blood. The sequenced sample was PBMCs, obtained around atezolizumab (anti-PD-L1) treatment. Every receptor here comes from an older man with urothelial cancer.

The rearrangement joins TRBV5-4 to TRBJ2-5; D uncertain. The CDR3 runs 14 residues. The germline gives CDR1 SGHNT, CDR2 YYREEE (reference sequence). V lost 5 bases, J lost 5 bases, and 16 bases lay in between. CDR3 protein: CASRDITVRETQYF. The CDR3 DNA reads TGTGCCAGCAGAGACATCACAGTCCGGGAGACCCAGTACTTC.

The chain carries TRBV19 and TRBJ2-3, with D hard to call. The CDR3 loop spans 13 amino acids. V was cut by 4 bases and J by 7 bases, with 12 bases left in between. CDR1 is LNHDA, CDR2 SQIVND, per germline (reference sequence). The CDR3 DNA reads TGTGCCAGTAGTAAACAGTCACAGAATACGCAGTATTTT. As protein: CASSKQSQNTQYF.